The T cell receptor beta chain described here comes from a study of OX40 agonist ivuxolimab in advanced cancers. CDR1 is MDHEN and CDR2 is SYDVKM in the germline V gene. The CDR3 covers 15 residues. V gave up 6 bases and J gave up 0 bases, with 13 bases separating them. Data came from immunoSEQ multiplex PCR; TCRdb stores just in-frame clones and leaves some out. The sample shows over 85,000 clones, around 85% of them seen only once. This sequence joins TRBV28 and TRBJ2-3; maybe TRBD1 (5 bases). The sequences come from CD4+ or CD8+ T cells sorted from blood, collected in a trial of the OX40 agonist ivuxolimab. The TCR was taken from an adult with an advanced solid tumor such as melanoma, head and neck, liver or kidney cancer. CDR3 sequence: CASRGPYGSTDTQYF. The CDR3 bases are TGTGCCAGCAGGGGGCCCTATGGGAGCACAGATACGCAGTATTTT.